Shown below are 13 T cell receptor beta chains from a single sample sequenced in a study of shared clonotypes between healthy human individuals. Assay: immunoSEQ multiplex PCR; the TCRdb copy retains only in-frame clones and omits some. This sample carries roughly 1,000,000 clones, around 78% of them seen once, and the ten largest clones take approximately 0.52%. Sequencing was carried out using memory CD4+ T cells from PBMCs. Subset in this sample: CD45RA-negative fraction. Source of these receptors: a man between 18 and 29 years old in good health. Some clones in this sample may be carry-over from other donors' samples.

This sequence joins TRBV19 and TRBJ2-1; 12 bases line up with TRBD2. The CDR3 totals 16 residues. V trimming: 7 bases; J trimming: 4 bases; junction bases outside the gene matches: 8. Per the germline V gene, CDR1 is LNHDA and CDR2 is SQIVND (reference sequence). The CDR3 DNA reads TGTGCCAGTACCCCTGGACTAGCGGGGACGTACAATGAGCAGTTCTTC. Amino acids: CASTPGLAGTYNEQFF.

This chain links TRBV27 with TRBJ2-7; the D is unclear. Germline CDR1 and CDR2: MNHEY and SMNVEV (reference sequence). V was shortened by 3 bases and J by 0 bases, with 12 bases between the two germline ends. This CDR3 is 15 amino acids long. For the CDR3, the DNA is TGTGCCAGCAGTTTGAGACGCATTAGCTCCTACGAGCAGTACTTC. Its protein is CASSLRRISSYEQYF.

The rearrangement joins TRBV30 to TRBJ2-5, with D tentatively TRBD2 (5 bases). The J call may be incorrect, as the DNA end agrees better with TRBJ2-7. This CDR3 spans 14 amino acids. Germline V gene lookup returns CDR1 GTSNPN and CDR2 SVGIG (reference sequence). The CDR3 loop reads CAWSVRGRSYEQYF. In DNA form, the CDR3 reads TGTGCCTGGAGTGTACGTGGGAGAAGCTACGAGCAGTACTTC.

The chain is built from TRBV6-6 and TRBJ2-7; D remains ambiguous. Germline V gene data show CDR1 as MNHNY and CDR2 as SVGAGI (reference sequence). The CDR3 spans 13 residues. V lost 0 bases, J lost 12 bases, and 15 bases lay in between. The CDR3 is CASSYSRDPSAYF. The CDR3 coding sequence is TGTGCCAGCAGTTACTCGAGAGATCCCAGCGCGTACTTC.

V is TRBV7-9 and J is TRBJ2-3; 8 positions agree with TRBD2. With V trimmed by 2 bases and J by 6 bases, 16 bases remained unmatched. Germline CDR1 SEHNR, CDR2 FQNEAQ (reference sequence). The CDR3 is 18 amino acids. In nucleotides, the CDR3 is TGTGCCAGCAGCTTATGGGTTGGGCTCAGCGGGAGAACCGATACGCAGTATTTT. Translation gives CASSLWVGLSGRTDTQYF. Full variable domain (remainder filled in from reference TRBV7-9 and TRBJ2-3): DTGVSQNPRHKITKRGQNVTFRCDPISEHNRLYWYRQTLGQGPEFLTYFQNEAQLEKSRLLSDRFSAERPKGSFSTLEIQRTEQGDSAMYLCASSLWVGLSGRTDTQYFGPGTRLTVL.

This clone was found once. This chain uses TRBV10-3 with TRBJ2-5; D gene unclear. V lost 5 bases to trimming and J lost 1 base, with 2 bases between them. The CDR3 runs 11 residues. Germline CDR1 is ENHRY and CDR2 is SYGVKD. CDR3 coding DNA: TGTGCCATCAGTTCCCAAGAGACCCAGTACTTC. Protein: CAISSQETQYF.

The chain links TRBV7-2 to TRBJ2-5; 9 nucleotides match TRBD1. Germline CDR1 and CDR2: SGHTA and FQGNSA. J lost 5 bases, V lost 5 bases, and 9 bases had no gene match. The CDR3 totals 15 residues. CDR3 in amino acids: CASSSHGDRDETQYF. The DNA of the CDR3 is TGTGCCAGCAGCAGCCACGGGGACAGGGACGAGACCCAGTACTTC. Full variable domain (missing parts from reference TRBV7-2 and TRBJ2-5): GAGVSQSPSNKVTEKGKDVELRCDPISGHTALYWYRQSLGQGLEFLIYFQGNSAPDKSGLPSDRFSAERTGGSVSTLTIQRTQQEDSAVYLCASSSHGDRDETQYFGPGTRLLVL.

Concerning this clone: This same CDR3 is encoded by further DNA sequences in the sample. The chain joins TRBV29-1 to TRBJ1-2; 8 bases are a match to TRBD1. Trimming removed 1 base from V and 4 bases from J; junction bases left unmatched: 5. CDR1 SQVTM and CDR2 ANQGSEA come from the germline V gene. The CDR3 has 14 amino acids. The CDR3 reads CSVEGRGRSYGYTF. In DNA form, the CDR3 reads TGCAGCGTTGAAGGCAGGGGGCGTAGCTATGGCTACACCTTC.

J is TRBJ2-7 and V is TRBV27; D remains unclear. The CDR3 covers 15 residues. Germline V gene data show CDR1 as MNHEY and CDR2 as SMNVEV (reference sequence). V was cut by 0 bases and J by 7 bases, with 16 bases left in between. The CDR3 is CASSLSPRTPREQYF. In nucleotides, the CDR3 is TGTGCCAGCAGTTTATCCCCCAGGACCCCTAGAGAGCAGTACTTC.

The chain links TRBV14 to TRBJ1-1; perhaps TRBD1 as D (6 bases). Germline CDR1 is SGHDN and CDR2 is FVKESK. This CDR3 is built from 17 residues. The ends were cut back, 4 bases at V and 1 base at J, with 19 bases in the middle. DNA for the CDR3: TGTGCCAGCAGCCCACTTCGCGGGGGCCGGGGGAACACTGAAGCTTTCTTT. Protein product: CASSPLRGGRGNTEAFF.

This clone was seen only a few times. This chain links TRBV6-1 with TRBJ2-2, with D perhaps being TRBD1 or TRBD2 (6 bases each). This CDR3 is built from 19 residues. The V end lost 4 bases, the J end lost 3 bases, and 24 bases lay between the germline ends. The germline V gene encodes CDR1 MNHNS and CDR2 SASEGT. The CDR3 coding sequence is TGTGCCAGCAGTGCCCTAGGGGGAGGAACAGGGCGGGACACCGGGGAGCTGTTTTTT. Its translation is CASSALGGGTGRDTGELFF.

V and J are TRBV29-1 and TRBJ2-7, with 9 bases lining up with TRBD2. This CDR3 contains 14 residues. V shed 4 bases, J shed 0 bases, and the junction held 4 bases outside the gene matches. The germline V gene encodes CDR1 SQVTM and CDR2 ANQGSEA. The CDR3 loop reads CSVAGSGSSYEQYF. The CDR3 DNA follows: TGCAGCGTTGCTGGTAGCGGGAGCTCCTACGAGCAGTACTTC.

DNA of the CDR3: TGTGCCAGCAGCTTTTATAATAGGCCCTACGAGCAGTACTTC. This sequence encodes CASSFYNRPYEQYF. The rearrangement links TRBV5-4 to TRBJ2-7; D is ambiguous. Germline V gene sequence: CDR1 SGHNT, CDR2 YYREEE (reference sequence). The CDR3 totals 14 residues. Trimming pared 2 bases from V and 2 bases from J, leaving 11 bases between. The full variable domain, with the rest looked up from reference TRBV5-4 and TRBJ2-7, is ETGVTQSPTHLIKTRGQQVTLRCSSQSGHNTVSWYQQALGQGPQFIFQYYREEENGRGNFPPRFSGLQFPNYSSELNVNALELDDSALYLCASSFYNRPYEQYFGPGTRLTVT.